This TCR beta chain is from a study of T cell responses to AZD1222 COVID-19 vaccine. V shed 4 bases and J shed 8 bases, with 14 bases lying between them. Germline CDR1 is PRHDT and CDR2 is FYEKMQ (reference sequence). This CDR3 is 13 amino acids long. Produced via immunoSEQ multiplex PCR; TCRdb's table is partial and in-frame only. The sample includes around 66,000 clones, about 90% seen only once; the top ten take roughly 17%. The gene calls are TRBV13 and TRBJ1-1; D is unresolved. The TCR comes from an adult in good health. The sequencing used peripheral blood, collected on day 0 of AZD1222 vaccination. CDR3 in amino acids: CASSSYGLVEAFF. Here the CDR3 DNA reads TGTGCCAGCAGCTCCTATGGACTTGTGGAAGCTTTCTTT.